Listed here are 24 T cell receptor beta chains from one sample, sequenced in a study of T-cell reconstitution after alpha-beta-depleted transplantation in children. It was with unique molecular identifiers that the TCRbeta library was prepared. TCRdb processed the PCR reads anew with MiXCR; each CDR3 protein has one entry. Here the sample spans fewer than 550,000 distinct CDR3 sequences, approximately 10% being singletons. The specimen comprised PBMCs from the stem cell graft donor, sampled from the stem cell graft. Source of these receptors: a human donor who donated a stem cell graft to a child with acute myeloid leukemia.

The J gene is TRBJ1-1, the V gene TRBV12-3 or TRBV12-4; 11 bases fit TRBD1. CDR3 length equals 17 residues. V lost 6 bases to trimming and J lost 2 bases; unmatched junction nucleotides: 11. The chain's CDR3 is CASSFIHGTGGNTEAFF. CDR3 in DNA: TGTGCCAGCAGCTTTATCCACGGGACAGGGGGAAACACTGAAGCTTTCTTT.

V and J are TRBV4-1 and TRBJ1-1; D possibly corresponds to TRBD1 (6 bases). The CDR3 length is 15 residues. V was pared by 4 bases and J by 0 bases, with 12 bases between. The germline gives CDR1 MGHRA, CDR2 YSYEKL. The CDR3 DNA reads as TGCGCCAGCAGCCTACTGGGGGCGATGAACACTGAAGCTTTCTTT. This translates into CASSLLGAMNTEAFF.

The chain joins TRBV20-1 to TRBJ2-3; D gene unclear. Trimming shortened V by 4 bases and J by 0 bases, and 11 bases separated the two germline ends. CDR3 length: 14 residues. CDR1 is DFQATT, CDR2 SNEGSKA, per germline (reference sequence). CDR3 sequence reads: CSAIKASSTDTQYF. In DNA form, the CDR3 reads TGCAGTGCTATCAAGGCTTCCAGCACAGATACGCAGTATTTT.

This clonotype was counted a few times. The rearrangement uses TRBV10-3 and TRBJ2-6; TRBD1 matches 7 bases. This CDR3 contains 14 residues. Germline CDR1 ENHRY, CDR2 SYGVKD. The ends lost 6 bases at V and 3 bases at J; junction bases unmatched: 2. The CDR3 bases are TGTGCCATCAGAACAGGGGATGGGGCCAACGTCCTGACTTTC. This encodes CAIRTGDGANVLTF.

This chain joins TRBV18 and TRBJ2-1, with 8 bases identical to TRBD1. CDR1 is KGHSH, CDR2 LQKENI, per germline. The CDR3 contains 17 residues. J lost 4 bases, V lost 3 bases, and 11 bases had no gene match. This CDR3 reads CASSPRDRWYRYNEQFF. The CDR3 nucleotides are TGTGCCAGCTCACCCCGGGACAGGTGGTATCGATACAATGAGCAGTTCTTC.

This clonotype was counted at least ten times. The chain employs TRBV5-6 and TRBJ2-7; 7 bases are shared with TRBD2. Germline V lookup: CDR1 SGHDT, CDR2 YYEEEE. V lost 0 bases, J lost 2 bases, and 2 bases stayed unmatched. This CDR3 comprises 14 residues. The CDR3, as DNA: TGTGCCAGCAGCTTGGGTGCGGGAGCCTACGAGCAGTACTTC. Protein sequence: CASSLGAGAYEQYF.

This clonotype was detected a few times. This chain connects TRBV20-1 to TRBJ1-1; D is unresolved. Germline-derived CDR1 and CDR2 are DFQATT and SNEGSKA (reference sequence). The CDR3 is made up of 13 amino acids. With 1 base removed from V and 1 base from J, the gap between germline ends came to 7 bases. CDR3 nucleotides: TGCAGTGCTAGAGGAACGGCGAACACTGAAGCTTTCTTT. This sequence encodes CSARGTANTEAFF.

This clonotype was recorded a few times. The J gene is TRBJ2-7, the V gene TRBV20-1; D is unresolved. Germline-derived CDR1 and CDR2 are DFQATT and SNEGSKA (reference sequence). Trimming removed 4 bases from V and 6 bases from J, with 19 bases in between. The length of the CDR3 is 14 residues. CDR3 in amino acids: CSAIGPTIVVEQYF. DNA for the CDR3: TGCAGTGCTATCGGACCCACTATTGTTGTCGAGCAGTACTTC.

This clonotype was recorded at least ten times. CDR3 nucleotide sequence: TGCGCCAGCAGCTTGGGTCAACAGGGCGGGACTGAAGCTTTCTTT. It translates to CASSLGQQGGTEAFF. The J gene is TRBJ1-1, the V gene TRBV5-1; weak D call: TRBD1 (6 bases). With 0 bases removed from V and 5 bases from J, the gap between germline ends came to 14 bases. Germline V CDR1 and CDR2: SGHRS, YFSETQ. The CDR3 sequence is 15 residues long.

This clonotype occurred many times. The chain links TRBV29-1 to TRBJ1-1; perhaps TRBD1 as D (6 bases). V shed 4 bases and J shed 4 bases, with 10 bases lying between them. Germline CDR1 is SQVTM and CDR2 is ANQGSEA. The CDR3 is 12 amino acids. The CDR3 region is CSVVEGGTEAFF. The CDR3 nucleotides read TGCAGCGTTGTAGAGGGGGGCACTGAAGCTTTCTTT. Full variable domain (remainder filled in from reference TRBV29-1 and TRBJ1-1): SAVISQKPSRDICQRGTSLTIQCQVDSQVTMMFWYRQQPGQSLTLIATANQGSEATYESGFVIDKFPISRPNLTFSTLTVSNMSPEDSSIYLCSVVEGGTEAFFGQGTRLTVV.

This clonotype was detected only a few times. This chain connects TRBV6-1 to TRBJ2-1; TRBD2 aligns across 8 bases. From germline, CDR1 is MNHNS and CDR2 SASEGT. Unmatched junction bases numbered 12, after V lost 10 bases and J lost 1 base. The length of the CDR3 is 16 residues. The CDR3 nucleotides are TGTGCCACCAAACCCCCTAGCGGGTATTCCTACAATGAGCAGTTCTTC. Its protein is CATKPPSGYSYNEQFF.

This clonotype was picked up a small number of times. The chain recombines TRBV7-9 with TRBJ2-1; no clear D. Germline V gene data show CDR1 as SEHNR and CDR2 as FQNEAQ (reference sequence). With 5 bases removed from V and 0 bases from J, the gap between germline ends came to 11 bases. This CDR3 is built from 15 residues. CDR3 amino acids: CASSATVNSYNEQFF. CDR3 coding DNA: TGTGCCAGCAGCGCGACGGTAAACTCCTACAATGAGCAGTTCTTC.

This clonotype has a handful of counts. The rearrangement joins TRBV20-1 to TRBJ2-5, with D perhaps TRBD2 (7 bases). V lost 4 bases to trimming and J lost 3 bases, with 18 bases between them. Per the germline V gene, CDR1 is DFQATT and CDR2 is SNEGSKA (reference sequence). The CDR3 has 15 amino acids. The CDR3 nucleotides are TGCAGTGCTATCCTCCTGGGGGCGGGGGAAGAGACCCAGTACTTC. Translation gives CSAILLGAGEETQYF.

This clonotype was seen a handful of times. The chain has TRBV29-1 and TRBJ1-6; possibly TRBD1 for D (6 bases). This CDR3 contains 14 residues. V gave up 3 bases and J gave up 6 bases, with 12 bases separating them. Germline values: CDR1 SQVTM, CDR2 ANQGSEA. The CDR3 coding sequence is TGCAGCGTTGACCACGGACAGACTAATTCACCCCTCCACTTT. This sequence encodes CSVDHGQTNSPLHF.

The chain joins TRBV12-3 or TRBV12-4 to TRBJ2-3; TRBD2 might be the D (5 bases). V dropped 5 bases and J dropped 2 bases, with 11 bases sitting between them. This CDR3 region has 14 residues. The CDR3 DNA reads TGTGCCAGCAGTCCTGGACTGCACACAGATACGCAGTATTTT. As protein: CASSPGLHTDTQYF.

This clonotype was counted between two and nine times. With a much larger clone just one base away, this may be a read error. V and J are TRBV20-1 and TRBJ1-5; TRBD1 is a possible D gene (6 bases). The CDR3 is made up of 12 amino acids. Germline V lookup: CDR1 DFQATT, CDR2 SNEGSKA (reference sequence). V shed 2 bases and J shed 5 bases, with 7 bases lying between them. The CDR3 nucleotides read TGCAGTGCTAGAAAGGGGGATCAGCCCCAGCATTTT. The encoded protein is CSARKGDQPQHF.

J is TRBJ2-5 and V is TRBV6-5; the match to TRBD2 covers 10 bases. The CDR3 is 15 amino acids. Trimming cost V 0 bases and J 9 bases; bases outside gene matches: 7. Germline CDR1 and CDR2: MNHEY and SVGAGI. The CDR3 region is CASSYSVGTSVSQYF. In DNA, the CDR3 is TGTGCCAGCAGTTACTCGGTTGGGACTAGCGTTTCCCAGTACTTC.

A note on this clonotype: One end of the junction does not line up with germline, which may come from a read error. The chain has TRBV4-2 and TRBJ2-4, with 7 bases matching TRBD2. The CDR3 extends over 13 amino acids. CDR1 LGHNA and CDR2 YNFKEQ come from the germline V gene. The CDR3 DNA is TGTGCCAGCAGCCCCGCGCTCGGGACTATATCTTTCTTC. As protein: CASSPALGTISFF.

This clonotype was observed a handful of times. This chain uses TRBV20-1 with TRBJ1-6; D remains unclear. CDR3 length: 12 amino acids. The germline V gene has CDR1 DFQATT and CDR2 SNEGSKA (reference sequence). CDR3 in DNA: TGCAGCGCCCGGACCCATAATTCACCCCTCCACTTT. Translating it yields CSARTHNSPLHF.

The V gene is TRBV12-3 or TRBV12-4, the J gene TRBJ2-2; D might be TRBD1 or TRBD2, each matching 5 bases. The V end was cut by 8 bases, the J end by 3 bases, with 13 bases between. The CDR3 covers 14 residues. The CDR3 spells CASQGDGHTGELFF. The CDR3 nucleotides are TGTGCCAGCCAAGGGGACGGTCACACCGGGGAGCTGTTTTTT.

This chain uses TRBV6-1 with TRBJ1-2; maybe TRBD1 (6 bases). Germline V gene data show CDR1 as MNHNS and CDR2 as SASEGT. The ends were cut back, 8 bases at V and 7 bases at J, with 8 bases in the middle. This CDR3 is built from 10 residues. The CDR3 DNA is TGTGCCAGCGGAGGGGGTGGCTACACCTTC. This translates into CASGGGGYTF.

The V call is TRBV6-5, the J call TRBJ1-4; D gene uncertain. V was pared by 2 bases and J by 5 bases, with 6 bases between. The CDR3 runs 13 residues. Germline V gene sequence: CDR1 MNHEY, CDR2 SVGAGI. As DNA, the CDR3 is TGTGCCAGCAGTTACCGGAGAAATGAAAAACTGTTTTTT. It specifies CASSYRRNEKLFF.

This clonotype was seen more than once but under ten times. The chain links TRBV3-1 to TRBJ2-2; 9 bases line up with TRBD2. Losses at the gene ends were 4 bases for V and 8 bases for J; bases not matched to a gene: 8. The germline V gene has CDR1 LGHDT and CDR2 YNNKEL (reference sequence). This CDR3 region has 15 residues. The CDR3 reads CASSRAGLAGGELFF. The CDR3 coding sequence is TGTGCCAGCAGCCGCGCGGGGCTAGCGGGAGGGGAGCTGTTTTTT.

This clonotype has just a few counts. The J gene is TRBJ1-1, the V gene TRBV18; 10 nucleotides align to TRBD1. CDR1 is KGHSH, CDR2 LQKENI, per germline. The CDR3 is 14 residues long. V gave up 5 bases and J gave up 5 bases; unmatched junction bases: 5. The CDR3 here is CASSTTGGETEAFF. CDR3 coding DNA: TGTGCCAGCTCAACGACAGGGGGCGAGACTGAAGCTTTCTTT.